The T cell receptor (beta chain) described here comes from a study of T cell responses to AZD1222 COVID-19 vaccine. Study summary: Timing groups of about 4 and about 12 weeks for second doses were pooled.

As for this clone: Its antigen is currently unknown.

Notes on the study in general: Most donors were white British, females outnumbered males, and clonal diversity was possibly underestimated. Dominant CD4 TCR responses targeted spike regions 160-218 and 743-854.

TCRdb's table, derived via immunoSEQ multiplex PCR, lists solely in-frame clones and lacks some. This table has 100,000 to 130,000 clones, around 89% appearing once. This material consisted of peripheral blood, taken on day 0 of AZD1222 vaccination. The receptor was derived from an adult in good health.

CDR3 in amino acids: CASRSAYSYEQYF. The CDR3 nucleotides are TGCGCCAGCAGGAGCGCCTACTCCTACGAGCAGTACTTC. The chain uses TRBV5-1 and TRBJ2-7; D remains unclear. The CDR3 extends over 13 amino acids. Trimming stripped 5 bases from V and 0 bases from J, with 9 bases between. Germline lookup yields CDR1 SGHRS and CDR2 YFSETQ.